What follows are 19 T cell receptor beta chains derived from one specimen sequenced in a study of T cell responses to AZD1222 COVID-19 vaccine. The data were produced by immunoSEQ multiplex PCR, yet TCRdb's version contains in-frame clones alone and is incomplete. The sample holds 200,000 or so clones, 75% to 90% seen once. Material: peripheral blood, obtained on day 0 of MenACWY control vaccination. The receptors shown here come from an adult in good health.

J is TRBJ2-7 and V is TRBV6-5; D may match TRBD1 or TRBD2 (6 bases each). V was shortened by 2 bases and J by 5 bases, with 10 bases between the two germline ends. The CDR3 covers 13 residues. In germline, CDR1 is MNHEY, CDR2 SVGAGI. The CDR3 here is CASSYEGGNEQYF. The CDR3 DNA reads TGTGCCAGCAGTTACGAGGGGGGCAACGAGCAGTACTTC.

CDR3 sequence (DNA): TGTGCCAGCAGCTTATCCCCCGTAGGCGCCTACGAGCAGTACTTC. Amino acid sequence: CASSLSPVGAYEQYF. V and J are TRBV7-8 and TRBJ2-7; D not resolved. V was trimmed by 2 bases and J by 2 bases, leaving 13 bases between them. CDR1 and CDR2 from the germline V gene are SGHVS and FQNEAQ. CDR3 size: 15 residues.

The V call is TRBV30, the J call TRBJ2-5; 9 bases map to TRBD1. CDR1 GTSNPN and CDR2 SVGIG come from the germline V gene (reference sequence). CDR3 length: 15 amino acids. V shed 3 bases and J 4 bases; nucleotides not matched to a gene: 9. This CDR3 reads CAWRTGTGWAETQYF. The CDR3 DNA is TGTGCCTGGAGAACCGGGACAGGGTGGGCAGAGACCCAGTACTTC.

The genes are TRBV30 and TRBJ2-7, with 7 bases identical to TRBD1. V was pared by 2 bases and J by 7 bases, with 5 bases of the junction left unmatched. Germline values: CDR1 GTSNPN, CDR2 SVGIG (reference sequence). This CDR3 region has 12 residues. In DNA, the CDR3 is TGTGCCTGGAGTTTACAGGGGTGGGAGCAGTACTTC. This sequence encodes CAWSLQGWEQYF.

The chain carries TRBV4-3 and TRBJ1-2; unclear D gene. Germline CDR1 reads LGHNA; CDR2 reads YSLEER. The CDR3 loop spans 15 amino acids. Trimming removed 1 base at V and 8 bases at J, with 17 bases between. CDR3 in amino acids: CASSQVPNTDGGYTF. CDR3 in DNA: TGCGCCAGCAGCCAAGTCCCGAACACGGACGGCGGCTACACCTTC.

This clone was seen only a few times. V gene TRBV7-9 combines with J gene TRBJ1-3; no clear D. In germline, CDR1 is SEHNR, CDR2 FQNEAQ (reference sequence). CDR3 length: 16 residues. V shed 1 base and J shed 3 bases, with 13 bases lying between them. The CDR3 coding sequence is TGTGCCAGCAGCTTAGGGGCCGTACCCTTTGGAAACACCATATATTTT. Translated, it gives CASSLGAVPFGNTIYF.

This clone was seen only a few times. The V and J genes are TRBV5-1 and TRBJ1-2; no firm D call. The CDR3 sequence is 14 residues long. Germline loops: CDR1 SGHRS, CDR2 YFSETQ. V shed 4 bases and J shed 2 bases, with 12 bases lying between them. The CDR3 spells CASSKELANYGYTF. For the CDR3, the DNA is TGCGCCAGCAGCAAGGAGTTGGCCAACTATGGCTACACCTTC.

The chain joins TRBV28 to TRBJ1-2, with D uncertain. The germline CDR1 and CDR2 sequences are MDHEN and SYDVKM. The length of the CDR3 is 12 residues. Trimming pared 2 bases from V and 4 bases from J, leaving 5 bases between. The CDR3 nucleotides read TGTGCCAGCAGTTTACAAGTCTATGGCTACACCTTC. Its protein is CASSLQVYGYTF.

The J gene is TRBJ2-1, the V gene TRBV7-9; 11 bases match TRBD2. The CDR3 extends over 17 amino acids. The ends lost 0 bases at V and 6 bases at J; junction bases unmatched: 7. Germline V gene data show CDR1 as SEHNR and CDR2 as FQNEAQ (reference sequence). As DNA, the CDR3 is TGTGCCAGCAGCTTAGCGAGGCTAGCGGGAGGTTCCAATGAGCAGTTCTTC. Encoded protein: CASSLARLAGGSNEQFF.

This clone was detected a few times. For the CDR3, the DNA is TGTGCCAGCAGTGACGTGAGTTATGAGCAGTTCTTC. Translated: CASSDVSYEQFF. V is TRBV7-9 and J is TRBJ2-1; D is uncertain. Germline V gene sequence: CDR1 SEHNR, CDR2 FQNEAQ (reference sequence). CDR3 length equals 12 residues. Trimming left V 6 bases short and J 8 bases short, with 11 bases between.

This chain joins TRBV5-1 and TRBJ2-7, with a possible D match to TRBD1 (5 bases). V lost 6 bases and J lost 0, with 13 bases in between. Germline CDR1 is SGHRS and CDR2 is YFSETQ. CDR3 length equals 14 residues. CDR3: CASTDRGSSYEQYF. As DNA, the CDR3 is TGCGCCAGCACTGATAGGGGCAGCTCCTACGAGCAGTACTTC. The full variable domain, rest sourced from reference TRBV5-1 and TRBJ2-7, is KAGVTQTPRYLIKTRGQQVTLSCSPISGHRSVSWYQQTPGQGLQFLFEYFSETQRNKGNFPGRFSGRQFSNSRSEMNVSTLELGDSALYLCASTDRGSSYEQYFGPGTRLTVT.

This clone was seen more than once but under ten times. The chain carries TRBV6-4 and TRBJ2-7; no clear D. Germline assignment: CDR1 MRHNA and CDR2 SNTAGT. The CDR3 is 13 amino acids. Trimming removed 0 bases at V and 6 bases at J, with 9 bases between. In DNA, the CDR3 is TGTGCCAGCAGTGACTCGAAACACGGCGAGCAGTACTTC. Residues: CASSDSKHGEQYF.

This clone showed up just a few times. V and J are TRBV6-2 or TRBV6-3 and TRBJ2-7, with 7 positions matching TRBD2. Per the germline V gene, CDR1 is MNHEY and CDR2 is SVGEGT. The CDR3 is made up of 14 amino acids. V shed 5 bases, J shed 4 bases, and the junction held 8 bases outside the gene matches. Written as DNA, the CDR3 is TGTGCCAGCAGTATTAGGAGCGGGACGTACGAGCAGTACTTC. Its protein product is CASSIRSGTYEQYF.

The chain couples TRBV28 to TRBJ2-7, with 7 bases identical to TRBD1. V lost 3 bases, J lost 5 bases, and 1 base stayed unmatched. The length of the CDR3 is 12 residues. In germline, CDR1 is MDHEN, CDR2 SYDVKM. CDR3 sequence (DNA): TGTGCCAGCAGTTTCGACAGGGACGAGCAGTACTTC. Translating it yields CASSFDRDEQYF.

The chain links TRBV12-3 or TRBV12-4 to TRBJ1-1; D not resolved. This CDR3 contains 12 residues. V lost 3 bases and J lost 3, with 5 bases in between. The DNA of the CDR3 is TGTGCCAGCAGTTTCGGGGACACTGAAGCTTTCTTT. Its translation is CASSFGDTEAFF.

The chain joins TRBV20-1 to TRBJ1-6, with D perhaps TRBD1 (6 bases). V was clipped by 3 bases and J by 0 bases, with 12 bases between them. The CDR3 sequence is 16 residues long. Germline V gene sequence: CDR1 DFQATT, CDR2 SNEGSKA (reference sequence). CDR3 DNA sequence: TGCAGTGCTAGTCGGACAGCAAGCTCCTATAATTCACCCCTCCACTTT. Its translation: CSASRTASSYNSPLHF.

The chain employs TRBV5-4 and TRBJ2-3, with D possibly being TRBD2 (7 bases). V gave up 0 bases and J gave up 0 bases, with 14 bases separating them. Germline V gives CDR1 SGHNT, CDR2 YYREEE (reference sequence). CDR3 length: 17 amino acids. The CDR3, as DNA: TGTGCCAGCAGCTTGGCCATAGGGGGGGGTAGCACAGATACGCAGTATTTT. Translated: CASSLAIGGGSTDTQYF.

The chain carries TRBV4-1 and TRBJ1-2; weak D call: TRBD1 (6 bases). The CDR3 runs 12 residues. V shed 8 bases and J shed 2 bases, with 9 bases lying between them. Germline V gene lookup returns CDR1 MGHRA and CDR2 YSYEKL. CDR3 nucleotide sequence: TGCGCCAGCGGAACAGGGAACTATGGCTACACCTTC. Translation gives CASGTGNYGYTF.

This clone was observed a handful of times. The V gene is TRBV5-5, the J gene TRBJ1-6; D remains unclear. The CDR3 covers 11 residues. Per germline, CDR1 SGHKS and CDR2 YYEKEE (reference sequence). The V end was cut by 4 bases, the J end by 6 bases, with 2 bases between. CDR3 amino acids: CASSTNSPLHF. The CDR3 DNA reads TGTGCCAGCAGCACTAATTCACCCCTCCACTTT.